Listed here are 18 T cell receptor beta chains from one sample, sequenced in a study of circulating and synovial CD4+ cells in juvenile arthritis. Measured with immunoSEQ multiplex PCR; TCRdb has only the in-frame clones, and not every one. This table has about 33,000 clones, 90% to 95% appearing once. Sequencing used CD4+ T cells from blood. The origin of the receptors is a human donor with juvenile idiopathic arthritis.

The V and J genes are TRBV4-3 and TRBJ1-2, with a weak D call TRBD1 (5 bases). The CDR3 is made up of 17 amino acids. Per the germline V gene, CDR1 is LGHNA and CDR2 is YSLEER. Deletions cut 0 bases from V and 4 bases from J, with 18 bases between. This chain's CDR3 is CASSQDPPRTGVYGYTF. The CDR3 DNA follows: TGCGCCAGCAGCCAAGATCCTCCCCGAACAGGAGTCTATGGCTACACCTTC.

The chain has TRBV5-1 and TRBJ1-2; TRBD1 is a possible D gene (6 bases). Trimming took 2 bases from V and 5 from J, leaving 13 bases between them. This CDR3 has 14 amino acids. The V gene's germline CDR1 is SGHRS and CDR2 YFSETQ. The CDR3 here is CASSFHRDEYGYTF. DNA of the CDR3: TGCGCCAGCAGCTTTCACAGGGATGAATATGGCTACACCTTC.

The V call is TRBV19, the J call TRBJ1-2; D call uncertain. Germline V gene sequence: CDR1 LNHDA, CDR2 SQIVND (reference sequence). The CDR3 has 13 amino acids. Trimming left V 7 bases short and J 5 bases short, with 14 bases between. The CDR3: CASKDGGLYGYTF. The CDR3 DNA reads TGTGCCAGTAAGGATGGAGGACTGTATGGCTACACCTTC.

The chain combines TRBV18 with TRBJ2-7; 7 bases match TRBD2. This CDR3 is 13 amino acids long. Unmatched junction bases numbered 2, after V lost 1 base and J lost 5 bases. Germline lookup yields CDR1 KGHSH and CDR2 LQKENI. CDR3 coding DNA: TGTGCCAGCTCACCACGGGAGGGCCACGAGCAGTACTTC. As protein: CASSPREGHEQYF.

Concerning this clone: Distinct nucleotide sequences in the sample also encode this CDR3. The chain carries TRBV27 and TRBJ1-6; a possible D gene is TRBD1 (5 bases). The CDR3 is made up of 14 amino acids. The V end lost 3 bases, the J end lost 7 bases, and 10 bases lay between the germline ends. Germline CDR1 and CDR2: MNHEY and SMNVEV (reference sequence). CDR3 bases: TGTGCCAGCAGTTTTCCACAGGTCAATTCACCCCTCCACTTT. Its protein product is CASSFPQVNSPLHF.

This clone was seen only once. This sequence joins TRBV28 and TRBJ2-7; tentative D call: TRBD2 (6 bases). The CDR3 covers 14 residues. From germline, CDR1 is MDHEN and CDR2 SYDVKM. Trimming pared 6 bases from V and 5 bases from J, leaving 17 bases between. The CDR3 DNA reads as TGTGCCAGCAGCCCGCAGGGAGGCCTCCACGAGCAGTACTTC. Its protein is CASSPQGGLHEQYF.

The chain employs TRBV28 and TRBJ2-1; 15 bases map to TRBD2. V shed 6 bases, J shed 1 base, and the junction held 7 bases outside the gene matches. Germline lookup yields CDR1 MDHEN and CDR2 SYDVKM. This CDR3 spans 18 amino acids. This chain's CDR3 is CASSQGLAGGRSYNEQFF. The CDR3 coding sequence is TGTGCCAGCAGCCAGGGACTAGCGGGGGGTAGATCCTACAATGAGCAGTTCTTC.

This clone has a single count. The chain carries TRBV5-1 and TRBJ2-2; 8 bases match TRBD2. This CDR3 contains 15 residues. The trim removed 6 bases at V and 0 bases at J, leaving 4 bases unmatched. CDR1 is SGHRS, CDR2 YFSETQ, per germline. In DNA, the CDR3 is TGCGCCAGCAACGGGGGACTAGCGAACACCGGGGAGCTGTTTTTT. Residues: CASNGGLANTGELFF.

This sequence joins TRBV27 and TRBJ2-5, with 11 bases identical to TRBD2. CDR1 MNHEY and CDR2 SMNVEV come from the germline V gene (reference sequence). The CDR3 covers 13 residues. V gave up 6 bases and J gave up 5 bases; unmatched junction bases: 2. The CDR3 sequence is CASRVAGGETQYF. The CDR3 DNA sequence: TGTGCCAGCAGGGTAGCGGGAGGGGAGACCCAGTACTTC.

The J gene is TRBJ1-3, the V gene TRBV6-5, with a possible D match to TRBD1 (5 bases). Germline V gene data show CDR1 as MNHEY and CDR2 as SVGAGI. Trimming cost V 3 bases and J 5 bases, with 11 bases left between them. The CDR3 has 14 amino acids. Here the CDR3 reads CASSYGAERNTIYF. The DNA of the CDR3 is TGTGCCAGCAGTTATGGGGCAGAGAGAAACACCATATATTTT.

Here the CDR3 reads CASSVGLAGGTGELFF. In nucleotides, the CDR3 is TGCGCCAGCAGCGTAGGACTAGCGGGAGGGACCGGGGAGCTGTTTTTT. V is TRBV5-1 and J is TRBJ2-2, with 15 bases fitting TRBD2. The J segment lost 5 bases and the V segment lost 4 bases, leaving 3 bases of the junction unmatched. The CDR3 loop spans 16 amino acids. Germline loops: CDR1 SGHRS, CDR2 YFSETQ.

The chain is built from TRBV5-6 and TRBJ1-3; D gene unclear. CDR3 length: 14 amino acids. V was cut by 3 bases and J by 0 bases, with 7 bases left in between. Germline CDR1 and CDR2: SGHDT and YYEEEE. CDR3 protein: CASSSLDSGNTIYF. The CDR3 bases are TGTGCCAGCAGCTCGTTAGACTCTGGAAACACCATATATTTT.

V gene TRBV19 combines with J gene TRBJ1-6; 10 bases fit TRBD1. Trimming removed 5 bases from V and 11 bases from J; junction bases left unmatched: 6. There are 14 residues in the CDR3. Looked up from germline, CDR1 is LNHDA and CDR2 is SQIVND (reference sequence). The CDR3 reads CASSEGQGKTPLHF. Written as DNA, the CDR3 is TGTGCCAGTAGTGAGGGACAGGGGAAGACACCCCTCCACTTT.

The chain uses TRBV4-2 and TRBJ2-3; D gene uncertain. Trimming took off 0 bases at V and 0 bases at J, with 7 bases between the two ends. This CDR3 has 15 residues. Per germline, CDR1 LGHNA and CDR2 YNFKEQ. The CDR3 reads CASSQEPTSTDTQYF. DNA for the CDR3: TGTGCCAGCAGCCAAGAACCGACTAGCACAGATACGCAGTATTTT.

The CDR3 nucleotides read TGTGCCAGCAGCTCCGGGACAGTCAATACGCAGTATTTT. This translates into CASSSGTVNTQYF. The J gene is TRBJ2-3, the V gene TRBV7-3; 7 nucleotides line up with TRBD1. CDR3 length: 13 amino acids. The V and J ends lost 4 bases and 7 bases, in that order; junction bases with no gene match: 5. The germline V gene encodes CDR1 SGHTA and CDR2 FQGTGA.

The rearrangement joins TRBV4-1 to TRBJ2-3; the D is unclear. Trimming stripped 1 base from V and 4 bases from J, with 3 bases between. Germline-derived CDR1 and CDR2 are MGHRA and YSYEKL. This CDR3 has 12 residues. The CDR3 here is CASSQVADTQYF. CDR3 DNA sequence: TGCGCCAGCAGCCAAGTCGCAGATACGCAGTATTTT.

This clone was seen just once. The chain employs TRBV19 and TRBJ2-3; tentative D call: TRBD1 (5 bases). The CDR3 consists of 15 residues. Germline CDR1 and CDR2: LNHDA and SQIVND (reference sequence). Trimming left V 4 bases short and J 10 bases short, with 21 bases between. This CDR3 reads CASSNIGILTVAQYF. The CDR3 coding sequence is TGTGCCAGTAGTAATATAGGGATCTTGACAGTGGCGCAGTATTTT.

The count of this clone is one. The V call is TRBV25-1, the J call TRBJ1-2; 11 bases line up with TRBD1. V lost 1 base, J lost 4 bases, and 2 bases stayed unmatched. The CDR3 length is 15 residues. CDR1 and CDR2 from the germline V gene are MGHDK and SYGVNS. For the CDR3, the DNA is TGTGCCAGCAGTGAATCAGGGACAGGGGGCTATGGCTACACCTTC. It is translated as CASSESGTGGYGYTF.